This TCR beta chain was sequenced during a study of T cells in Graves' hyperthyroidism and ophthalmopathy. Overall study context: Peripheral blood was collected at initial diagnosis, before any treatment. Whole-study results and caveats: Blood also carried most thyroid clonotypes expanded above 0.001.

This clonotype was counted ten times or more. Its cognate antigen is unknown. Researchers amplified the TCR beta CDR3 regions from RNA transcripts. In the first-round RT-PCR of the TCR CDR3, the HTBI primer set was used. TCRdb called the multiplex PCR reads again in MiXCR, with one record for every CDR3 protein. Seen here are 300,000 to 350,000 distinct CDR3 sequences, around 18% observed once, and the top ten hold around a sixth. The CDR3 consists of 16 residues. The J segment lost 5 bases and the V segment lost 5 bases, leaving 18 bases of the junction unmatched. Germline loops: CDR1 SQVTM, CDR2 ANQGSEA. A NOSPECS grade of at least 4, a Clinical Activity Score of at least 3 and duration under 3 months were recorded in ophthalmopathy patients. Each diagnosis was grounded in clinical symptoms, serum thyroxine and TRAb, thyroid ultrasound, and orbital computed tomography.

This sequence originates from a woman in her thirties or forties with Graves' ophthalmopathy. Sample: blood. The gene calls are TRBV29-1 and TRBJ2-7, with 7 positions matching TRBD1. The CDR3 here is CSVTSGQGVFGDEQYF. For the CDR3, the DNA is TGCAGCGTTACAAGCGGCCAGGGGGTTTTCGGGGACGAGCAGTACTTC.